The 25 T cell receptor beta chains given below trace back to one sample, sequenced in a study of T-cell memory formation after mild COVID-19. From the 5' RACE reads, TCRdb called clonotypes with MiXCR, one entry per CDR3 protein. The sample records over 450,000 distinct CDR3 sequences, just over 20% being singletons. The source material was PBMCs or a T cell subset sorted from them (not recorded which). These receptors all stem from an adult woman who had mild COVID-19 (a few samples of this study predate the infection). Cell type and time point are not known.

This clonotype was counted only a few times. The rearrangement links TRBV6-1 to TRBJ1-1, with no clear D. V lost 5 bases and J 3 bases, leaving 10 bases between the germline ends. Germline-derived CDR1 and CDR2 are MNHNS and SASEGT. The CDR3 is 13 amino acids. For the CDR3, the DNA is TGTGCCAGCAGTTATCAGGAGGACACTGAAGCTTTCTTT. Its protein is CASSYQEDTEAFF.

The rearrangement links TRBV7-9 to TRBJ2-4; the D gene could be TRBD1 or TRBD2 (5 bases each). CDR3 length equals 15 residues. The germline V gene encodes CDR1 SEHNR and CDR2 FQNEAQ (reference sequence). The ends were cut back, 4 bases at V and 5 bases at J, with 15 bases in the middle. The CDR3 reads CASSSGTSFQNIQYF. The CDR3 DNA is TGTGCCAGCAGCTCAGGGACGTCGTTCCAAAACATTCAGTACTTC.

This clonotype came up many times. The chain is built from TRBV12-3 or TRBV12-4 and TRBJ1-1, with D possibly matching TRBD1 (6 bases). V dropped 4 bases and J dropped 4 bases, with 13 bases sitting between them. This CDR3 region has 14 residues. In DNA form, the CDR3 reads TGTGCCAGCAGTTCTACAGGGTGGGGCACTGAAGCTTTCTTT. Its translation: CASSSTGWGTEAFF.

This chain uses TRBV20-1 with TRBJ2-7, with D uncertain. Trimming took off 3 bases at V and 2 bases at J, with 14 bases between the two ends. Germline V CDR1 and CDR2: DFQATT, SNEGSKA (reference sequence). This CDR3 spans 14 amino acids. The CDR3 DNA is TGCAGTGCTAGTGGTCCCCGTCAGCCCTACGAGCAGTACTTC. This translates into CSASGPRQPYEQYF.

This clonotype was detected many times. This chain links TRBV6-4 with TRBJ1-2; TRBD1 might be the D (5 bases). Germline V lookup: CDR1 MRHNA, CDR2 SNTAGT. The CDR3 spans 14 residues. V was trimmed by 1 base and J by 7 bases, leaving 13 bases between them. This CDR3 is CASSDYKGSGGYTF. As DNA, the CDR3 is TGTGCCAGCAGTGACTACAAGGGGTCAGGTGGCTACACCTTC.

The chain recombines TRBV4-1 with TRBJ2-7; unclear D gene. The V end lost 5 bases, the J end lost 6 bases, and 14 bases lay between the germline ends. This CDR3 has 13 residues. Germline V gene lookup returns CDR1 MGHRA and CDR2 YSYEKL. CDR3 sequence (DNA): TGCGCCAGCAGCGCCCTACAAGGGTCCGAGCAGTACTTC. Encoded protein: CASSALQGSEQYF.

This clonotype has just a few counts. The chain uses TRBV18 and TRBJ2-1, with 7 bases lining up with TRBD2. Germline assignment: CDR1 KGHSH and CDR2 LQKENI. The CDR3 loop spans 16 amino acids. Trimming took 6 bases from V and 4 from J; bases not matched to a gene: 12. The CDR3 DNA is TGTGCCAGCTCTCCATATGGGACTACACCTTACAATGAGCAGTTCTTC. This encodes CASSPYGTTPYNEQFF. The complete variable domain, with remaining parts taken from reference TRBV18 and TRBJ2-1, reads NAGVMQNPRHLVRRRGQEARLRCSPMKGHSHVYWYRQLPEEGLKFMVYLQKENIIDESGMPKERFSAEFPKEGPSILRIQQVVRGDSAAYFCASSPYGTTPYNEQFFGPGTRLTVL.

This sequence joins TRBV12-3 or TRBV12-4 and TRBJ1-5; unclear D gene. The CDR3 covers 13 residues. The V and J ends lost 2 bases and 7 bases respectively, with 9 bases between them. The CDR3 protein is CASSLTGAQPQHF. The CDR3 region has the DNA TGTGCCAGCAGTTTAACGGGCGCGCAGCCCCAGCATTTT.

This clonotype turned up a few times. The rearrangement joins TRBV7-9 to TRBJ2-1; the match to TRBD1 covers 9 bases. The V segment lost 5 bases and the J segment 15 bases; nucleotides outside the gene matches: 14. Germline V gene sequence: CDR1 SEHNR, CDR2 FQNEAQ (reference sequence). This CDR3 has 14 amino acids. CDR3 sequence: CASSPWDREGVLFF. CDR3 DNA sequence: TGTGCCAGCAGCCCATGGGACAGGGAGGGAGTTTTGTTCTTC.

The chain has TRBV12-3 or TRBV12-4 and TRBJ2-1, with D perhaps TRBD2 (6 bases). Trimming cost V 4 bases and J 4 bases, with 14 bases left between them. This CDR3 is built from 15 residues. CDR3 sequence: CASSWEAGSYNEQFF. The CDR3 coding sequence is TGTGCCAGCAGTTGGGAGGCAGGTAGTTACAATGAGCAGTTCTTC.

The chain uses TRBV7-8 and TRBJ2-3, with 7 positions matching TRBD1. CDR3 length: 15 residues. Germline assignment: CDR1 SGHVS and CDR2 FQNEAQ. Trimming cost V 8 bases and J 5 bases; bases outside gene matches: 13. The DNA of the CDR3 is TGTGCCAGCCCCCCGGGACAGCCTGTTTTAGATACGCAGTATTTT. It encodes CASPPGQPVLDTQYF.

The sample holds a few counts of this clonotype. This sequence joins TRBV15 and TRBJ2-3; D is perhaps TRBD2 (7 bases). V was shortened by 2 bases and J by 1 base, with 13 bases between the two germline ends. The CDR3 runs 16 residues. The germline V gene encodes CDR1 LNHNV and CDR2 YYDKDF (reference sequence). CDR3 nucleotide sequence: TGTGCCACCAGCAGAAACTCGGGGGGCCGCACAGATACGCAGTATTTT. Its translation: CATSRNSGGRTDTQYF.

V and J are TRBV11-3 and TRBJ2-5, with D possibly matching TRBD2 (7 bases). V dropped 3 bases and J dropped 1 base, with 15 bases sitting between them. Germline V gene data show CDR1 as SGHNT and CDR2 as YENEEA. The CDR3 extends over 16 amino acids. Here the CDR3 DNA reads TGTGCCAGCAGCTTCGGGGGGCGGGGGCCCCAAGAGACCCAGTACTTC. This encodes CASSFGGRGPQETQYF.

This chain connects TRBV4-1 to TRBJ2-2, with D perhaps TRBD1 (6 bases). This CDR3 spans 15 amino acids. V was shortened by 6 bases and J by 7 bases, with 18 bases between the two germline ends. The germline gives CDR1 MGHRA, CDR2 YSYEKL. CDR3 sequence reads: CASRQGNRGHGELFF. The CDR3 region has the DNA TGCGCCAGCAGACAGGGTAACAGAGGGCACGGGGAGCTGTTTTTT.

The gene calls are TRBV12-3 or TRBV12-4 and TRBJ2-6; TRBD2 might be the D (5 bases). The V end lost 4 bases, the J end lost 2 bases, and 12 bases lay between the germline ends. This CDR3 comprises 16 residues. CDR3 residues: CASSSIGLTGANVLTF. The CDR3 nucleotides are TGTGCCAGCAGTTCAATAGGACTTACTGGGGCCAACGTCCTGACTTTC.

This clonotype has just a few counts. The chain links TRBV5-1 to TRBJ1-1; 7 nucleotides agree with TRBD1. CDR3 size: 14 residues. With 0 bases clipped from V and 6 bases from J, the junction kept 5 bases outside the gene matches. Germline V lookup: CDR1 SGHRS, CDR2 YFSETQ. CDR3 DNA: TGCGCCAGCAGCTTGGAGAACAGGGGCGCTGAAGCTTTCTTT. This translates into CASSLENRGAEAFF.

This chain joins TRBV5-1 and TRBJ1-3, with D possibly being TRBD1 (6 bases). Germline V gene data show CDR1 as SGHRS and CDR2 as YFSETQ. The CDR3 consists of 14 residues. With 5 bases removed from V and 4 bases from J, the gap between germline ends came to 13 bases. CDR3 sequence (DNA): TGCGCCAGCAGACGACAGGCCCCAGGAAACACCATATATTTT. Translated, it gives CASRRQAPGNTIYF.

The rearrangement joins TRBV27 to TRBJ2-3; D is possibly TRBD1 (6 bases). The CDR3 length is 12 residues. Germline CDR1 and CDR2: MNHEY and SMNVEV (reference sequence). V was trimmed by 5 bases and J by 6 bases, leaving 9 bases between them. Here the CDR3 reads CASSTQGDTQYF. In DNA form, the CDR3 reads TGTGCCAGCAGTACCCAGGGGGATACGCAGTATTTT.

The chain links TRBV5-6 to TRBJ2-1; the match to TRBD1 covers 8 bases. The germline V gene has CDR1 SGHDT and CDR2 YYEEEE. The length of the CDR3 is 15 residues. The junction had 8 bases not matched to a gene; V was cut back by 5 bases and J by 4 bases. CDR3 DNA: TGTGCCAGCAGTCAAGACAGGGGCCTATACAATGAGCAGTTCTTC. This sequence encodes CASSQDRGLYNEQFF.

This clonotype was counted between two and nine times. The rearrangement links TRBV12-3 or TRBV12-4 to TRBJ2-7, with D tentatively TRBD2 (6 bases). The ends were cut back, 5 bases at V and 1 base at J, with 12 bases in the middle. The CDR3 has 14 amino acids. The CDR3 here is CASSELAGSYEQYF. DNA of the CDR3: TGTGCCAGCAGTGAACTAGCTGGATCCTACGAGCAGTACTTC.

The chain joins TRBV11-3 to TRBJ2-1, with D perhaps matching TRBD2 (6 bases). This CDR3 region has 13 residues. V lost 2 bases and J lost 9, with 11 bases in between. Germline lookup yields CDR1 SGHNT and CDR2 YENEEA. In nucleotides, the CDR3 is TGTGCCAGCAGCTTACAGGAGGGGCCTGAGCAGTTCTTC. Its protein product is CASSLQEGPEQFF. Full variable domain (missing parts from reference TRBV11-3 and TRBJ2-1): EAGVVQSPRYKIIEKKQPVAFWCNPISGHNTLYWYLQNLGQGPELLIRYENEEAVDDSQLPKDRFSAERLKGVDSTLKIQPAELGDSAVYLCASSLQEGPEQFFGPGTRLTVL.

The chain employs TRBV3-1 and TRBJ2-3; D is unclear. The CDR3 consists of 15 residues. V lost 3 bases to trimming and J lost 0 bases, with 10 bases between them. Germline V gene sequence: CDR1 LGHDT, CDR2 YNNKEL (reference sequence). CDR3 residues: CASSHLERSTDTQYF. The CDR3 region has the DNA TGTGCCAGCAGCCATTTGGAAAGGAGCACAGATACGCAGTATTTT.

In its sample, this clonotype was seen a few times. The chain joins TRBV7-9 to TRBJ2-1; 7 bases align to TRBD1. V was clipped by 4 bases and J by 7 bases; unmatched bases: 7. Germline V lookup: CDR1 SEHNR, CDR2 FQNEAQ (reference sequence). This CDR3 region has 14 residues. CDR3 amino acids: CASSSSRGLNEQFF. The CDR3 DNA reads as TGTGCCAGCAGCTCGTCCAGGGGGTTAAATGAGCAGTTCTTC.

This rearrangement joins TRBV12-3 or TRBV12-4 to TRBJ2-1; 10 bases map to TRBD2. The CDR3 is made up of 15 amino acids. Germline trimming cut 7 bases from V and 10 bases from J; bases unmatched to any gene: 13. CDR3 nucleotide sequence: TGTGCCAGCATCCCGCCCAGCGGGAGGGCCGGGGAGCAGTTCTTC. This gives the protein CASIPPSGRAGEQFF.

This clonotype came up a few times. This rearrangement joins TRBV20-1 to TRBJ1-1; D gene ambiguous. The CDR3 contains 12 residues. The germline gives CDR1 DFQATT, CDR2 SNEGSKA (reference sequence). V lost 6 bases and J lost 3, with 11 bases in between. CDR3 residues: CSAKLMDTEAFF. DNA of the CDR3: TGCAGTGCCAAGCTTATGGACACTGAAGCTTTCTTT.